These 10 T cell receptor beta chains came from one sample sequenced in a study of Ad26.COV2.S vaccination and SARS-CoV-2 variants. Sequencing used immunoSEQ multiplex PCR; TCRdb keeps in-frame clones, though not all of them. The data contain about 400,000 clones, 88% of them singletons. Treatment noted: roughly 20 received Ad26.COV2.S at low or high dose, single or two shots; about 5 received placebo; per-sample allocation not given. Vaccine and placebo recipients were sampled on day 63 after the first injection. The sequenced sample was peripheral blood, obtained in a trial of Ad26.COV2.S vaccine versus placebo. Every receptor here comes from a person between 18 and 59 years old who received the Ad26.COV2.S COVID-19 vaccine or a placebo.

The V call is TRBV7-8, the J call TRBJ2-3; unclear D gene. Trimming cost V 1 base and J 4 bases, with 12 bases left between them. Looked up from germline, CDR1 is SGHVS and CDR2 is FQNEAQ. CDR3 size: 15 residues. CDR3 nucleotide sequence: TGTGCCAGCAGCTTAGGGTTCTTAACGGCAGATACGCAGTATTTT. Translating it yields CASSLGFLTADTQYF.

The rearrangement uses TRBV11-2 and TRBJ2-5; maybe TRBD2 (5 bases). Germline V lookup: CDR1 SGHAT, CDR2 FQNNGV. V was pared by 1 base and J by 5 bases, with 11 bases between. CDR3 size: 14 residues. The CDR3 DNA reads as TGTGCCAGCAGCTTAGCCGGGCCGGGGGAGACCCAGTACTTC. This gives the protein CASSLAGPGETQYF.

The sample holds a few counts of this clone. The gene calls are TRBV6-2 or TRBV6-3 and TRBJ2-2, with TRBD1 matching 10 bases. V shed 5 bases and J 6 bases; nucleotides not matched to a gene: 3. In germline, CDR1 is MNHEY, CDR2 SVGEGT. This CDR3 contains 14 residues. The chain's CDR3 is CASSPGTGAGELFF. CDR3 DNA: TGTGCCAGCAGTCCCGGGACAGGGGCCGGGGAGCTGTTTTTT.

V usage is TRBV6-5 and J usage is TRBJ1-6, with 8 positions matching TRBD1. CDR3 length equals 16 residues. The junction had 7 bases not matched to a gene; V was cut back by 4 bases and J by 5 bases. Germline V gives CDR1 MNHEY, CDR2 SVGAGI. This CDR3 reads CASSSGGAGDNSPLHF. Here the CDR3 DNA reads TGTGCCAGCAGTTCAGGGGGCGCAGGGGATAATTCACCCCTCCACTTT.

V and J are TRBV7-9 and TRBJ2-7; D might be TRBD1 (6 bases). The CDR3 totals 13 residues. Germline V gives CDR1 SEHNR, CDR2 FQNEAQ (reference sequence). The V gene lost 5 bases and the J gene lost 3 bases, with 11 bases spanning the gap. The CDR3 here is CASSQDSYYEQYF. In DNA, the CDR3 is TGTGCCAGCAGCCAGGACAGCTACTACGAGCAGTACTTC.

The genes are TRBV7-6 and TRBJ2-7, with a tentative D call TRBD2 (5 bases). Trimming shortened V by 3 bases and J by 5 bases, and 14 bases separated the two germline ends. This CDR3 is built from 14 residues. Germline CDR1 SGHVS, CDR2 FNYEAQ. This chain's CDR3 is CASSFPMAGHEQYF. The CDR3 nucleotides are TGTGCCAGCAGCTTCCCTATGGCGGGCCACGAGCAGTACTTC.

The chain couples TRBV13 to TRBJ1-5, with 7 bases aligning to TRBD1. J was trimmed by 6 bases and V by 4 bases; bases with no gene match: 9. This CDR3 contains 15 residues. Germline assignment: CDR1 PRHDT and CDR2 FYEKMQ (reference sequence). This CDR3 reads CASSSGQAPVQPQHF. The CDR3 nucleotides are TGTGCCAGCAGCTCCGGACAGGCCCCCGTTCAGCCCCAGCATTTT.

The V and J genes are TRBV11-3 and TRBJ2-5; the match to TRBD1 covers 7 bases. From germline, CDR1 is SGHNT and CDR2 YENEEA. V lost 5 bases to trimming and J lost 2 bases; unmatched junction nucleotides: 11. The CDR3 contains 16 residues. DNA of the CDR3: TGTGCCAGCAGCCCCCGGTGGTTGACAGGGCAAGAGACCCAGTACTTC. Protein: CASSPRWLTGQETQYF.

The chain carries TRBV19 and TRBJ2-2; D might be TRBD1 (5 bases). CDR3 length equals 13 residues. Germline V lookup: CDR1 LNHDA, CDR2 SQIVND (reference sequence). Trimming shortened V by 2 bases and J by 5 bases, and 6 bases separated the two germline ends. The CDR3 here is CASSIRQTGELFF. CDR3 nucleotides: TGTGCCAGTAGTATACGACAGACCGGGGAGCTGTTTTTT.

In this sample, this clone turned up a few times. J is TRBJ2-7 and V is TRBV18; D gene uncertain. The CDR3 loop spans 11 amino acids. The ends were cut back, 3 bases at V and 13 bases at J, with 13 bases in the middle. Germline V gene sequence: CDR1 KGHSH, CDR2 LQKENI. CDR3 sequence (DNA): TGTGCCAGCTCACCGTCCAAGATCCAATACTTC. Its translation: CASSPSKIQYF. Filled out from reference TRBV18 and TRBJ2-7, the complete variable domain reads NAGVMQNPRHLVRRRGQEARLRCSPMKGHSHVYWYRQLPEEGLKFMVYLQKENIIDESGMPKERFSAEFPKEGPSILRIQQVVRGDSAAYFCASSPSKIQYFGPGTRLTVT.